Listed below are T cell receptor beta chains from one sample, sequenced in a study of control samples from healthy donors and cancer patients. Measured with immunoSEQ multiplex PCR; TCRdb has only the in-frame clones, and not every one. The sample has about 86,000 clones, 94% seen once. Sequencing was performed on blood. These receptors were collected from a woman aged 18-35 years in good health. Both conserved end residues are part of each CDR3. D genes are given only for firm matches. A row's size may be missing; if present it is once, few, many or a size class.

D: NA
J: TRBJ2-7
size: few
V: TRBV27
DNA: TGTGCCAGCTCTAGGGGCAGGGGGGGATCCTACGAGCAGTACTTC
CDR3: CASSRGRGGSYEQYF

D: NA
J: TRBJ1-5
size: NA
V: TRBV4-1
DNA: TGCGCCAGCAGCCAATGGGCTGGAGATCAGCCCCAGCATTTT
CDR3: CASSQWAGDQPQHF

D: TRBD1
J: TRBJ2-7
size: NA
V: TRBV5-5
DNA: TGTGCCAGCAGCCAAGTAGGGACAGCCTACGAGCAGTACTTC
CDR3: CASSQVGTAYEQYF

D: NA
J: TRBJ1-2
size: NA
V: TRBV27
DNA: TGTGCCAGCAGTTTATCTGGGTGGCACTCATTACTGGGGGGCTACACCTTC
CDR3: CASSLSGWHSLLGGYTF

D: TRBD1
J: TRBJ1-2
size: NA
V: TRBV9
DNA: TGTGCCTCATGTAAAGAGCAGGGGGCCTATGGCTACACCTTC
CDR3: CASCKEQGAYGYTF

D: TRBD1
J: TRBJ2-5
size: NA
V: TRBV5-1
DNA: TGCGCCAGCAGCTTGGCGACAGGGTTAAGAGAGACCCAGTACTTC
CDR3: CASSLATGLRETQYF

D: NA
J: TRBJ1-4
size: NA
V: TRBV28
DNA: TGTGCCAGCAGTTTTTTAGGTGAAAAACTGTTTTTT
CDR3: CASSFLGEKLFF

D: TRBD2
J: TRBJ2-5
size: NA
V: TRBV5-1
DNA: TGCGCCAGCAGCTTGTTACTAGCGGGAGGTCAAGAGACCCAGTACTTC
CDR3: CASSLLLAGGQETQYF

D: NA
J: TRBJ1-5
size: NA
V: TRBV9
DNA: TGTGCCAGCAGCGAGGGGGGTGCCAATCAGCCCCAGCATTTT
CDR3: CASSEGGANQPQHF

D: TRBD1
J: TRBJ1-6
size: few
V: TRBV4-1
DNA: TGCGCCAGCAGCCAACAAACCCCCCGGGGACAGGGGAGTTCACCCCTCCACTTT
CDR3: CASSQQTPRGQGSSPLHF

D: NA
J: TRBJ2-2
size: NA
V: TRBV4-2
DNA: TGTGCCAGCAGCCAAGATGGGACTAACACCGGGGAGCTGTTTTTT
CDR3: CASSQDGTNTGELFF

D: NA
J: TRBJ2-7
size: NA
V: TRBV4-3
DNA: TGCGCCAGCAGCCAGGAATCGGGGGGCCTCCCCTACGAGCAGTACTTC
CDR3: CASSQESGGLPYEQYF

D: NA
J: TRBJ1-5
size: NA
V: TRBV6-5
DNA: TGTGCCAGCAGTTCAGATAGCAATCAGCCCCAGCATTTT
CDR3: CASSSDSNQPQHF

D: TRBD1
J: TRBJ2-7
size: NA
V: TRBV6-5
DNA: TGTGCCAGCAGCCCGGCCAGGGGGCCCTACGAGCAGTACTTC
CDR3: CASSPARGPYEQYF

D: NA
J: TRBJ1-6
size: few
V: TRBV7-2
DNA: TGTGCCAGCAGCCACCCAGGAGGGGAATCACCCCTCCACTTT
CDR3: CASSHPGGESPLHF

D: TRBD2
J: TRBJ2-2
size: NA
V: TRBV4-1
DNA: TGCGCCAGCAGCTCGTTAGGACTAGCGGGAGTTTCTGGGGAGCTGTTTTTT
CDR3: CASSSLGLAGVSGELFF

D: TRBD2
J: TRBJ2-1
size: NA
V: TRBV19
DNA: TGTGCCAGTGACCGGGGGGTCTCCTACAATGAGCAGTTCTTC
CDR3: CASDRGVSYNEQFF

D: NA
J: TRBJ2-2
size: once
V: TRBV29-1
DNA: TGCAGCGTTTGTCGCAGCCTCACCGGGGAGCTGTTTTTT
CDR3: CSVCRSLTGELFF

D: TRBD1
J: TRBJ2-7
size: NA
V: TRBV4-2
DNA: TGTGCCAGCAGCCAAGAGGAGGGGACAGGGGGCGACGAGCAGTACTTC
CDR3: CASSQEEGTGGDEQYF

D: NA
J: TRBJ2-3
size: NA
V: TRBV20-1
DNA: TGCAGTGCTAGTGGGGTCACAGATACGCAGTATTTT
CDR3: CSASGVTDTQYF

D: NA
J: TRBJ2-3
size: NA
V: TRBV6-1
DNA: TGTGCCAGCAGTGATTCTTATAGGGATACGCAGTATTTT
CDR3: CASSDSYRDTQYF

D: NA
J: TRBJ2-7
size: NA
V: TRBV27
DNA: TGTGCCAGCAGTTTATCCGCGCGGGCGAGCGGCGACGAGCAGTACTTC
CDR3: CASSLSARASGDEQYF

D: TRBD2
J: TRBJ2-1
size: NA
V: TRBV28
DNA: TGTGCCAGCAGTCCCGTTTTTGGGAGGGCCGATAATGAGCAGTTCTTC
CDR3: CASSPVFGRADNEQFF

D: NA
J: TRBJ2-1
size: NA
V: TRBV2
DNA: TGTGCCAGCAGTGGTGAGGGAACACCAAACAATGAGCAGTTCTTC
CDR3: CASSGEGTPNNEQFF

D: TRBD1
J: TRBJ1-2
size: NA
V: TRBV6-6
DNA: TGTGCCAGCAGTTACTCCGGACAGGGGGCGTGGTATGGCTACACCTTC
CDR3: CASSYSGQGAWYGYTF

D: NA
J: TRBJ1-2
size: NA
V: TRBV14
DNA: TGTGCCAGCAGCCTTAAGTCTTTTTATGGCTACACCTTC
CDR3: CASSLKSFYGYTF

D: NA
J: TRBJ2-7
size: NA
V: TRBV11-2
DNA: TGTGCCAGCAGCCGGCTAGGGGGTACCTACGAGCAGTACTTC
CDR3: CASSRLGGTYEQYF

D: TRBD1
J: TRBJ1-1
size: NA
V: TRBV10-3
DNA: TGTGCCATCAGTGATGAGGGGACAGGTTCTCCCAGAACTGAAGCTTTCTTT
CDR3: CAISDEGTGSPRTEAFF

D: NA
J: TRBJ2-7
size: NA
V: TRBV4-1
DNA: TGCGCCAGCAGCCAAGAGACGGGATACGAGCAGTACTTC
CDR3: CASSQETGYEQYF

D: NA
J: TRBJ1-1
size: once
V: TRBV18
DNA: TGTGCCAGCTCACCAGCAGGGAACACTGAAGCTTTCTTT
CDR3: CASSPAGNTEAFF

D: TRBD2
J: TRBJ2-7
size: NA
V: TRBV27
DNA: TGTGCCAGCAGTTCTCTGGGACTAGTTACTGAACAGTACTTC
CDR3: CASSSLGLVTEQYF

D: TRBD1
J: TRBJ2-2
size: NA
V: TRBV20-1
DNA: TGCAGTGCCCAGGGGGCCGGGGAGCTGTTTTTT
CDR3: CSAQGAGELFF

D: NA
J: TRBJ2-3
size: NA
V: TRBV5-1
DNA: TGCGCCAGCAGCCCCTATAGTGGCGGGACTGAAGATACGCAGTATTTT
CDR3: CASSPYSGGTEDTQYF

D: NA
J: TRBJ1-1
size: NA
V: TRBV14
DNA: TGTGCCAGCAGCCAAGCTAACGGGCGGTGGAACACTGAAGCTTTCTTT
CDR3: CASSQANGRWNTEAFF

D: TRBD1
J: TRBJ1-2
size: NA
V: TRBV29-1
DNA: TGCAGCGTTGGACCCGGGACAGGGGAGGGGTATGGCTACACCTTC
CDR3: CSVGPGTGEGYGYTF

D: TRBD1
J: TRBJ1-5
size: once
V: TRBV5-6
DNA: TGTGCCAGCAGCGCGACGGGACAGGGAAATCAGCCCCAGCATTTT
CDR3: CASSATGQGNQPQHF

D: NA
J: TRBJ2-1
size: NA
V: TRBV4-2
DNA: TGTGCCAGCAGTCGGCCCGGCTATGAGCAGTTCTTC
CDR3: CASSRPGYEQFF

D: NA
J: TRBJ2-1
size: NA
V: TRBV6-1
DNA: TGTGCCAGCAGTGAAGCGCTTCCGAACAATGAGCAGTTCTTC
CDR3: CASSEALPNNEQFF

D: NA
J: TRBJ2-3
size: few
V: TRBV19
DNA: TGTGCCAGTAGTATAGGAGATACGCAGTATTTT
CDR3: CASSIGDTQYF

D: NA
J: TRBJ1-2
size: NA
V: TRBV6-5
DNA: TGTGCCAGCAGTTCGGTGGATCTGAACTATGGCTACACCTTC
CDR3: CASSSVDLNYGYTF

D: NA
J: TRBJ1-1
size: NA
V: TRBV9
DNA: TGTGCCAGCAGCGTAGCCCCAGGGGCATACACTGAAGCTTTCTTT
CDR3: CASSVAPGAYTEAFF

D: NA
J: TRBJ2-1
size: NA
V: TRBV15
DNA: TGTGCCACCAGCAAAGGGGAACAGGCGGCTGAGCAGTTCTTC
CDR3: CATSKGEQAAEQFF

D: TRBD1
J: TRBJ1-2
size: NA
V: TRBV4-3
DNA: TGCGCCAGCAGCCAAGAGCGTCAGGGGGTCAACTATGGCTACACCTTC
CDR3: CASSQERQGVNYGYTF

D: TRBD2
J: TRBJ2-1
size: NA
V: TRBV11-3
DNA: TGTGCCAGTTCCCCCAGCGGGAGGGGCAATGAGCAGTTCTTC
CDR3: CASSPSGRGNEQFF

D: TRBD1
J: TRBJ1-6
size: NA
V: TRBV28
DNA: TGTGCCAGCAGTTCCCGTAGGGGGCGCTCCTATAATTCACCCCTCCACTTT
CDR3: CASSSRRGRSYNSPLHF